Given below is one T cell receptor (beta chain) in context. The sample originates from a study of T-cell memory formation after mild COVID-19. Per the germline V gene, CDR1 is SGHVS and CDR2 is FNYEAQ. V lost 3 bases and J lost 3, with 17 bases in between. CDR3 length: 16 residues. TCRdb re-called the 5' RACE reads through MiXCR, storing one row per CDR3 protein. Of 540,000 or so distinct CDR3 sequences in the sample, roughly 22% were seen once. The V call is TRBV7-6, the J call TRBJ1-1; a possible D gene is TRBD1 (6 bases). Sample: PBMCs or a T cell subset sorted from them (not recorded which). The sequence derives from an adult woman who had mild COVID-19 (a few samples of this study predate the infection). Cell type and time point are not known. The CDR3: CASSLSSGAGDTEAFF. For the CDR3, the DNA is TGTGCCAGCAGCTTGAGTTCGGGGGCAGGGGACACTGAAGCTTTCTTT.